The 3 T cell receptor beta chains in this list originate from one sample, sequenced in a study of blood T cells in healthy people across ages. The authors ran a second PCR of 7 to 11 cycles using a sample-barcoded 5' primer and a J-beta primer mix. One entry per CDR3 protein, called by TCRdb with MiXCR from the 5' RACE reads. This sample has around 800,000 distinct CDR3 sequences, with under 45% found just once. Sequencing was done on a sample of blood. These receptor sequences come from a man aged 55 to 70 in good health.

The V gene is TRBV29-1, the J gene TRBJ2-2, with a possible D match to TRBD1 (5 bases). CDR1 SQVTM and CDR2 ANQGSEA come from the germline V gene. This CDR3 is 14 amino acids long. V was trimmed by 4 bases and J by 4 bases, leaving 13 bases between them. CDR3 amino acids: CSVGSDISTGELFF. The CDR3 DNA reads TGCAGCGTTGGGTCGGACATATCCACCGGGGAGCTGTTTTTT.

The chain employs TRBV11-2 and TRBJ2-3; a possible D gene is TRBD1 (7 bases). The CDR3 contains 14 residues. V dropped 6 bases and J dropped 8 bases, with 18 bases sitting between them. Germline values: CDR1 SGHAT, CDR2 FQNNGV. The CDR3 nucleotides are TGTGCCAGCAGACGACAGGGAGGTGGTGGTACGCAGTATTTT. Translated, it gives CASRRQGGGGTQYF.

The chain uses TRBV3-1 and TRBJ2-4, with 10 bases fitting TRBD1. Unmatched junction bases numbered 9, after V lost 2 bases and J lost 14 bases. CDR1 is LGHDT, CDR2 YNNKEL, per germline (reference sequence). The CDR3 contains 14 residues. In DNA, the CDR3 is TGTGCCAGCAGCCAAAGGGGGACAGGGGCTCCGGAGTACTTC. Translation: CASSQRGTGAPEYF.